A single sample gave rise to the 31 T cell receptor beta chains below, sequenced in a study of blood T cell repertoires in COVID-19. Sequenced by immunoSEQ multiplex PCR; TCRdb stores in-frame clones only, minus some. This sample yields 200,000 to 300,000 clones, of which about 89% are seen a single time; around 9.5% belongs to the top ten. Sequences were obtained from peripheral blood. The receptor set was obtained from a man in his forties who had recovered from COVID-19.

The chain uses TRBV12-3 or TRBV12-4 and TRBJ1-3; D gene ambiguous. Trimming removed 7 bases from V and 7 bases from J, with 8 bases in between. The CDR3 contains 11 residues. In DNA form, the CDR3 reads TGTGCCAGCACCACCGGGAACACCATATATTTT. Protein sequence: CASTTGNTIYF.

This clone was seen only once. This chain links TRBV6-4 with TRBJ2-2; TRBD2 matches 12 bases. Germline values: CDR1 MRHNA, CDR2 SNTAGT. The CDR3 extends over 17 amino acids. Unmatched junction bases numbered 7, after V lost 6 bases and J lost 2 bases. In DNA form, the CDR3 reads TGTGCCAGCAGCCCCCTAGCGGGGGGGCCAAACACCGGGGAGCTGTTTTTT. It translates to CASSPLAGGPNTGELFF.

This chain joins TRBV5-1 and TRBJ2-7, with 8 bases identical to TRBD2. The germline CDR1 and CDR2 sequences are SGHRS and YFSETQ. The CDR3 consists of 16 residues. Trimming removed 3 bases from V and 4 bases from J; junction bases left unmatched: 12. The CDR3 spells CASSSVRGGASYEQYF. The CDR3 DNA sequence: TGCGCCAGCAGCTCGGTCCGGGGGGGAGCGAGTTACGAGCAGTACTTC.

This chain connects TRBV7-3 to TRBJ2-1, with D perhaps matching TRBD2 (6 bases). Looked up from germline, CDR1 is SGHTA and CDR2 is FQGTGA. V was trimmed by 4 bases and J by 0 bases, leaving 22 bases between them. The CDR3 has 19 amino acids. CDR3 nucleotide sequence: TGTGCCAGCAGCTCCAAAACCCTTTCTAGCGCAAGCTCCTACAATGAGCAGTTCTTC. Translation gives CASSSKTLSSASSYNEQFF.

This clone was seen once. The V call is TRBV2, the J call TRBJ1-2; 11 bases map to TRBD1. This CDR3 contains 15 residues. Germline V CDR1 and CDR2: SNHLY, FYNNEI. Trimming took 7 bases from V and 4 from J; bases not matched to a gene: 8. DNA for the CDR3: TGTGCCAGCACCCGAGGGACAGGGGGATCCTATGGCTACACCTTC. As protein: CASTRGTGGSYGYTF.

The J gene is TRBJ2-5, the V gene TRBV2, with TRBD2 matching over 8 bases. The CDR3 has 12 residues. Germline CDR1 SNHLY, CDR2 FYNNEI. The trim removed 6 bases at V and 10 bases at J, leaving 7 bases unmatched. The CDR3 is CASSGTRKIQYF. DNA for the CDR3: TGTGCCAGCAGCGGGACTAGAAAGATCCAGTACTTC.

V gene TRBV7-2 combines with J gene TRBJ2-5; 7 bases fit TRBD2. With V trimmed by 5 bases and J by 2 bases, 11 bases remained unmatched. Germline V gene sequence: CDR1 SGHTA, CDR2 FQGNSA. This CDR3 is 16 amino acids long. CDR3 coding DNA: TGTGCCAGCAGCCGGCACGGGGGGTCGGGACAAGAGACCCAGTACTTC. Its translation is CASSRHGGSGQETQYF.

The CDR3 loop reads CASSLAGTSGGTNEQFF. The CDR3 DNA is TGTGCCAGCAGTCTAGCCGGGACTAGCGGGGGCACCAATGAGCAGTTCTTC. The chain combines TRBV5-6 with TRBJ2-1; 14 bases map to TRBD2. The junction had 10 bases not matched to a gene; V was cut back by 5 bases and J by 6 bases. CDR3 size: 17 residues. CDR1 SGHDT and CDR2 YYEEEE come from the germline V gene.

J is TRBJ2-3 and V is TRBV4-3; 8 nucleotides agree with TRBD1. V trimming: 4 bases; J trimming: 1 base; junction bases outside the gene matches: 4. CDR3 length: 15 residues. The germline V gene has CDR1 LGHNA and CDR2 YSLEER. The CDR3 bases are TGCGCCAGCAGCCCGGGGACAGGACGCACAGATACGCAGTATTTT. Residues: CASSPGTGRTDTQYF.

The V and J genes are TRBV30 and TRBJ2-2; D possibly corresponds to TRBD2 (6 bases). Trimming removed 1 base from V and 4 bases from J, with 19 bases in between. The CDR3 runs to 17 residues. CDR1 is GTSNPN, CDR2 SVGIG, per germline (reference sequence). CDR3 nucleotide sequence: TGTGCCTGGAGTGGCGGGGACCCCAGGGTTAGCACCGGGGAGCTGTTTTTT. It is translated as CAWSGGDPRVSTGELFF.

The chain uses TRBV5-1 and TRBJ1-1, with unresolved D. CDR1 is SGHRS and CDR2 is YFSETQ in the germline V gene. The CDR3 loop spans 15 amino acids. V gave up 0 bases and J gave up 4 bases, with 13 bases separating them. The CDR3 sequence is CASSLVWRGVTEAFF. In nucleotides, the CDR3 is TGCGCCAGCAGCTTGGTTTGGCGGGGAGTCACTGAAGCTTTCTTT.

This chain connects TRBV2 to TRBJ1-2; D is unclear. Trimming cost V 6 bases and J 4 bases, with 15 bases left between them. The CDR3 extends over 14 amino acids. From germline, CDR1 is SNHLY and CDR2 FYNNEI. For the CDR3, the DNA is TGTGCCAGCAGCACAAAGATTGGCGGCTATGGCTACACCTTC. Translation gives CASSTKIGGYGYTF.

The chain recombines TRBV11-2 with TRBJ1-4; TRBD1 might be the D (6 bases). The CDR3 consists of 18 residues. The V end lost 3 bases, the J end lost 0 bases, and 17 bases lay between the germline ends. Germline assignment: CDR1 SGHAT and CDR2 FQNNGV. The CDR3 coding sequence is TGTGCCAGCAGCTTGGTCGGACAGCTACTTACAACTAATGAAAAACTGTTTTTT. Amino acid sequence: CASSLVGQLLTTNEKLFF.

The genes are TRBV9 and TRBJ2-6; a possible D gene is TRBD1 (6 bases). Trimming left V 3 bases short and J 2 bases short, with 18 bases between. The CDR3 is made up of 18 amino acids. The germline V gene encodes CDR1 SGDLS and CDR2 YYNGEE. The CDR3 nucleotides read TGTGCCAGCAGCGCCCGGGACAAGATACACCCTGGGGCCAACGTCCTGACTTTC. Protein product: CASSARDKIHPGANVLTF. Combining the CDR3 with reference TRBV9 and TRBJ2-6 gives the whole variable domain DSGVTQTPKHLITATGQRVTLRCSPRSGDLSVYWYQQSLDQGLQFLIQYYNGEERAKGNILERFSAQQFPDLHSELNLSSLELGDSALYFCASSARDKIHPGANVLTFGAGSRLTVL.

This clone is a singleton in its sample. The chain employs TRBV2 and TRBJ2-1, with D perhaps TRBD2 (6 bases). V dropped 0 bases and J dropped 3 bases, with 12 bases sitting between them. Germline CDR1 is SNHLY and CDR2 is FYNNEI. The CDR3 is 16 amino acids. CDR3 sequence reads: CASSEARWGDYNEQFF. CDR3 sequence (DNA): TGTGCCAGCAGTGAAGCTCGGTGGGGGGACTACAATGAGCAGTTCTTC.

V usage is TRBV7-9 and J usage is TRBJ2-3; a possible D gene is TRBD1 (5 bases). This CDR3 has 15 amino acids. The V gene's germline CDR1 is SEHNR and CDR2 FQNEAQ (reference sequence). Trimming took off 1 base at V and 1 base at J, with 9 bases between the two ends. The CDR3 DNA reads as TGTGCCAGCAGCTTAGGTGGGGCGGGCACAGATACGCAGTATTTT. Translation gives CASSLGGAGTDTQYF.

The chain carries TRBV5-4 and TRBJ1-1, with a weak D call TRBD1 (5 bases). Trimming cost V 3 bases and J 3 bases, with 18 bases left between them. Per the germline V gene, CDR1 is SGHNT and CDR2 is YYREEE (reference sequence). The CDR3 contains 16 residues. CDR3 sequence reads: CASSSLFKGPHTEAFF. DNA of the CDR3: TGTGCCAGCAGCTCCCTTTTTAAGGGGCCCCACACTGAAGCTTTCTTT. Variable domain in full (rest from reference TRBV5-4 and TRBJ1-1): ETGVTQSPTHLIKTRGQQVTLRCSSQSGHNTVSWYQQALGQGPQFIFQYYREEENGRGNFPPRFSGLQFPNYSSELNVNALELDDSALYLCASSSLFKGPHTEAFFGQGTRLTVV.

The chain is built from TRBV7-6 and TRBJ2-7; 9 positions agree with TRBD2. Germline CDR1 and CDR2: SGHVS and FNYEAQ. V lost 0 bases, J lost 5 bases, and 11 bases stayed unmatched. There are 17 residues in the CDR3. In nucleotides, the CDR3 is TGTGCCAGCAGCTTAGCCCCGGGGCGGGGGGGAATAAACGAGCAGTACTTC. Amino acids: CASSLAPGRGGINEQYF.

The DNA of the CDR3 is TGCGCCAGCAGGGCTATCGAGGGTGGAAACACCATATATTTT. This encodes CASRAIEGGNTIYF. The chain has TRBV5-1 and TRBJ1-3; no clear D gene. The CDR3 extends over 14 amino acids. V lost 5 bases and J 3 bases, leaving 12 bases between the germline ends. The V gene's germline CDR1 is SGHRS and CDR2 YFSETQ.

The V and J genes are TRBV7-2 and TRBJ1-4, with 7 bases that match TRBD1. V dropped 5 bases and J dropped 0; count of bases not matched to a gene: 6. Germline V gene lookup returns CDR1 SGHTA and CDR2 FQGNSA. The CDR3 has 16 amino acids. CDR3 bases: TGTGCCAGCAGCCGGGACAGTTACGCAACTAATGAAAAACTGTTTTTT. This codes for CASSRDSYATNEKLFF.

J is TRBJ2-3 and V is TRBV6-6; 12 positions agree with TRBD1. The ends lost 6 bases at V and 6 bases at J; junction bases unmatched: 13. The CDR3 covers 17 residues. Germline-derived CDR1 and CDR2 are MNHNY and SVGAGI (reference sequence). CDR3 DNA: TGTGCCAGCAGGCGATTGCCGGGACAGGGGGCCGGGGATACGCAGTATTTT. Encoded protein: CASRRLPGQGAGDTQYF.

In its sample, this clone was seen once. The rearrangement joins TRBV29-1 to TRBJ2-3; D is possibly TRBD2 (6 bases). Trimming pared 4 bases from V and 1 base from J, leaving 12 bases between. Germline values: CDR1 SQVTM, CDR2 ANQGSEA. CDR3 size: 14 residues. CDR3 residues: CSVGPSARTDTQYF. CDR3 DNA: TGCAGCGTTGGTCCTAGCGCCCGCACAGATACGCAGTATTTT.

CDR3 in DNA: TGTGCCAGCAGTGAGTTAGCGGGACGAGGTACGCAGTATTTT. It specifies CASSELAGRGTQYF. V and J are TRBV2 and TRBJ2-3; 8 bases map to TRBD2. The V and J ends lost 3 bases and 8 bases, in that order; junction bases with no gene match: 7. The CDR3 is 14 amino acids. The V gene's germline CDR1 is SNHLY and CDR2 FYNNEI.

The chain links TRBV18 to TRBJ1-1; no clear D. With 3 bases removed from V and 0 bases from J, the gap between germline ends came to 8 bases. This CDR3 is 14 amino acids long. Germline loops: CDR1 KGHSH, CDR2 LQKENI. Written as DNA, the CDR3 is TGTGCCAGCTCACCTATACATATGAACACTGAAGCTTTCTTT. This sequence encodes CASSPIHMNTEAFF. Variable domain in full (rest from reference TRBV18 and TRBJ1-1): NAGVMQNPRHLVRRRGQEARLRCSPMKGHSHVYWYRQLPEEGLKFMVYLQKENIIDESGMPKERFSAEFPKEGPSILRIQQVVRGDSAAYFCASSPIHMNTEAFFGQGTRLTVV.

The rearrangement links TRBV21-1 to TRBJ1-3. TRBV21-1 is tagged as a pseudogene. This CDR3 has 14 residues. The CDR3 coding sequence is TGTGCCAGCAGAACGGAGCCCTCTGGAAACACCATATATTTT. Translating gives CASRTEPSGNTIYF.

The chain combines TRBV5-1 with TRBJ2-3; 8 nucleotides agree with TRBD2. Losses at the gene ends were 1 base for V and 1 base for J; bases not matched to a gene: 2. Per the germline V gene, CDR1 is SGHRS and CDR2 is YFSETQ. The CDR3 contains 15 residues. The CDR3 DNA follows: TGCGCCAGCAGCTTGATGCGGGGGGGCACAGATACGCAGTATTTT. It codes for CASSLMRGGTDTQYF.

The genes are TRBV4-1 and TRBJ2-3; the D gene is possibly TRBD2 (5 bases). Trimming took off 4 bases at V and 2 bases at J, with 16 bases between the two ends. The germline V gene has CDR1 MGHRA and CDR2 YSYEKL. This CDR3 has 16 residues. The CDR3 sequence: CASSPRIAFVTDTQYF. The CDR3 coding sequence is TGCGCCAGCAGCCCCCGAATAGCGTTCGTCACAGATACGCAGTATTTT.

The CDR3 region has the DNA TGTGCCAGTAGTAGTCGGGGTTTCGGGGAGACCCAGTACTTC. Its translation: CASSSRGFGETQYF. The chain carries TRBV19 and TRBJ2-5; TRBD2 might be the D (5 bases). The CDR3 covers 14 residues. From germline, CDR1 is LNHDA and CDR2 SQIVND (reference sequence). Trimming removed 4 bases at V and 5 bases at J, with 14 bases between.

The rearrangement joins TRBV7-6 to TRBJ1-1; D not certain. The CDR3 runs to 14 residues. Germline V lookup: CDR1 SGHVS, CDR2 FNYEAQ. Trimming cost V 3 bases and J 4 bases, with 12 bases left between them. For the CDR3, the DNA is TGTGCCAGCAGCTTCTCAGACATACTCACTGAAGCTTTCTTT. Its translation is CASSFSDILTEAFF.

The J gene is TRBJ2-7, the V gene TRBV27; 8 nucleotides agree with TRBD2. CDR3 length: 14 amino acids. J was trimmed by 3 bases and V by 5 bases; bases with no gene match: 6. Germline V gene lookup returns CDR1 MNHEY and CDR2 SMNVEV (reference sequence). This CDR3 reads CASSHLAGSYEQYF. In DNA form, the CDR3 reads TGTGCCAGCAGTCACCTAGCGGGTAGCTACGAGCAGTACTTC.

The rearrangement joins TRBV12-3 or TRBV12-4 to TRBJ2-7; D remains unclear. CDR3 size: 12 residues. With 8 bases removed from V and 1 base from J, the gap between germline ends came to 9 bases. CDR3 in DNA: TGTGCCAGCGCCGGCAGGTCCTACGAGCAGTACTTC. This encodes CASAGRSYEQYF.